This T cell receptor (beta chain) was found in a study of blood T cell repertoires in COVID-19 (dated by TCRdb to about 2020). Regarding the complete study: Samples from collaborators originated in the United States, Italy and Spain and spanned both the acute and convalescent phases of COVID-19. The material from the prospective study consisted of cDNA or gDNA derived from T cells, B-cell-depleted T cells, or PBMCs. The dataset comprised deeply sampled blood TCRbeta repertoires from subjects exposed to, actively infected with, or recovered from COVID-19. A freely available public database, intended as a resource for researchers studying the immune response to SARS-CoV-2, is where the repertoires were released. The samples were drawn from two sources: the first 160 participants of the ongoing ImmuneRACE study, and 1,000 to 1,500 subjects contributed by 6 global collaborators. The sample metadata nearly always contained a de-identified subject ID, COVID-19 status, age in years and sex. HLA class I and class II types, where available, came from metadata supplied by the sample provider rather than from assay-based typing. General conclusions and limits of the study: Clinical and demographic metadata were provided uncurated, with the amount varying by source and participant.

For this clone: Its specific antigen is unknown. No base quality values were provided; no much bigger clone lies one nucleotide off.

TCRbeta CDR3 regions were amplified from genomic DNA using the immunoSEQ Assay, a bias-controlled multiplex PCR. The study's processing was this. Nucleated cell counts per sample were estimated from amplification of reference gene primers within the assay. Sequence reads were collapsed and filtered to measure the absolute abundance of every unique TCRbeta CDR3 rearrangement. For each sample, productive Simpson clonality was calculated by taking the square root of Simpson's diversity index across productive rearrangements. TCRdb mirrors the immuneACCESS table, restricted to in-frame sequences. Some clones are absent from its copies; in checked studies, under half trace to an unresolved V gene, and the reason for the others is unknown. That table gives V, J and clone size, and the DNA gave D and trimming. For this sample there are roughly 160,000 clones; around 82% appear just once. The ten top clones hold 2% to 2.5% of the sample.

Looking up the germline V gene (reference sequence) yields CDR1 GTSNPN and CDR2 SVGIG. Trimming takes 4 bases from V and 0 bases from J, and the germline ends sit 12 bases apart. The CDR3 holds 14 amino acids from the cysteine to the phenylalanine. Kept here is only the CDR3 DNA, which spans 42 bases and is read in frame from base 1. Collaborating institutions collected whole blood in K2EDTA tubes following their own protocols. For TCRbeta analysis, collaborators shipped samples in one of three forms: frozen whole blood, isolated PBMCs, or DNA extracted from either of those sample types. This chain is built from TRBV30 and TRBJ1-1, with TRBD1 tentatively as D gene (5 bases match). This receptor was identified in a woman older than 75 with acute or convalescent COVID-19. The sequencing sample was made of peripheral blood. The nucleotide sequence reads TGTGCCTGGAATAGACAGAACTTGAACACTGAAGCTTTCTTT. Its protein product is CAWNRQNLNTEAFF.